This is a list of T cell receptor beta chains from one sample in a study of blood T cell repertoires in COVID-19. Produced via immunoSEQ multiplex PCR; TCRdb's table is partial and in-frame only. This sample has about 250,000 clones, with roughly nine tenths found just once. What was sequenced was PBMCs or T cells enriched from blood (not recorded which). Receptors were obtained from a woman aged 30 to 39 with acute COVID-19. The CDR3 runs from the conserved cysteine through the conserved F or W. A D gene is named only where the DNA matches it firmly. The size field is filled for only some rows; it gives once, few, many or a size class.

d_gene | abundance | j_gene | v_gene | CDR3aa | CDR3nt
TRBD1 | once | TRBJ1-2 | TRBV3-1/TRBV3-2 | CASSPTGGFLHTF | TGTGCCAGCAGCCCCACAGGGGGTTTCTTGCACACCTTC
NA | few | TRBJ1-6 | TRBV27 | CASSLRGYGSPLHF | TGTGCCAGCAGTTTACGCGGGTACGGTTCACCCCTCCACTTT
NA | NA | TRBJ1-1 | TRBV28 | CASSPGHLNTEAFF | TGTGCCAGCAGTCCGGGACATCTGAACACTGAAGCTTTCTTT
NA | NA | TRBJ1-6 | TRBV19 | CASSATIVRAPLHF | TGTGCCAGTAGTGCCACGATTGTGAGGGCACCCCTCCACTTT
NA | NA | TRBJ1-6 | TRBV5-1 | CASSLDGSPLHF | TGCGCCAGCAGCTTGGATGGCTCACCCCTCCACTTT
NA | NA | TRBJ2-5 | TRBV6-5 | CASFQGMWETQYF | TGTGCCAGCTTCCAGGGAATGTGGGAGACCCAGTACTTC
NA | NA | TRBJ2-3 | TRBV7-8 | CASSLFRRDTQYF | TGTGCCAGCAGCTTATTCCGCAGGGATACGCAGTATTTT
TRBD2 | NA | TRBJ2-1 | TRBV11-2 | CASSPLAGGPGEQFF | TGTGCCAGCAGCCCCCTAGCGGGGGGGCCTGGGGAGCAGTTCTTC
TRBD1 | many | TRBJ1-1 | TRBV5-6 | CASSSWGRLRGQDTEAFF | TGTGCCAGCAGCTCGTGGGGGAGACTAAGGGGGCAGGACACTGAAGCTTTCTTT
TRBD1 | NA | TRBJ1-2 | TRBV19 | CATAGQGGYGYTF | TGTGCCACTGCCGGACAGGGTGGTTATGGCTACACCTTC
TRBD1 | NA | TRBJ1-2 | TRBV29-1 | CSVTGQGNYGYTF | TGCAGCGTCACCGGACAGGGAAACTATGGCTACACCTTC
NA | NA | TRBJ1-1 | TRBV19 | CASSIDQGRAFF | TGTGCCAGTAGTATAGATCAGGGAAGAGCTTTCTTT
NA | NA | TRBJ2-7 | TRBV5-5 | CASSRQGYEQYF | TGTGCCAGCAGCCGCCAGGGTTACGAGCAGTACTTC
TRBD2 | NA | TRBJ2-7 | TRBV30 | CAWSWDYMSDEQYF | TGTGCCTGGAGTTGGGACTACATGAGCGACGAGCAGTACTTC
TRBD1 | NA | TRBJ2-7 | TRBV5-1 | CASSLRETGGAYEQYF | TGCGCCAGCAGCTTGCGGGAAACAGGGGGAGCCTACGAGCAGTACTTC
TRBD1 | NA | TRBJ1-2 | TRBV3-1/TRBV3-2 | CASSPLGQFYGYTF | TGTGCCAGCAGCCCCCTGGGACAGTTCTATGGCTACACCTTC
NA | once | TRBJ1-4 | TRBV11-2 | CASSPGRQEKLFF | TGTGCCAGCAGCCCCGGCAGGCAGGAAAAACTGTTTTTT
NA | NA | TRBJ1-6 | TRBV20-1 | CSASTRPGNSPLHF | TGCAGTGCTAGTACGCGGCCCGGGAATTCACCCCTCCACTTT
NA | NA | TRBJ1-6 | TRBV9 | CASSLTSESPLHF | TGTGCCAGCAGTCTTACATCGGAGTCACCCCTCCACTTT
NA | NA | TRBJ1-5 | TRBV18 | CASSQTDSNQPQHF | TGTGCCAGCTCACAAACAGATAGCAATCAGCCCCAGCATTTT
NA | few | TRBJ1-6 | TRBV2 | CASSDRGRDSPLHF | TGTGCCAGCAGTGATAGGGGCCGGGATTCACCCCTCCACTTT
TRBD2 | once | TRBJ2-1 | TRBV19 | CASSIALAGPNEQFF | TGTGCCAGTAGTATCGCCTTAGCGGGGCCTAATGAGCAGTTCTTC
NA | NA | TRBJ1-1 | TRBV12-3/TRBV12-4 | CASRWGDTEAFF | TGTGCCAGCAGGTGGGGGGACACTGAAGCTTTCTTT
NA | NA | TRBJ1-6 | TRBV6-2/TRBV6-3 | CASSYSLQSPLHF | TGTGCCAGCAGTTACTCGCTGCAGTCACCCCTCCACTTT
NA | NA | TRBJ2-1 | TRBV28 | CASSRAGLMNEQFF | TGTGCCAGCAGTAGGGCAGGGCTTATGAATGAGCAGTTCTTC
NA | NA | TRBJ2-7 | TRBV6-6 | CASSYRDNSYEQYF | TGTGCCAGCAGTTACCGGGACAACTCCTACGAGCAGTACTTC
NA | NA | TRBJ1-5 | TRBV20-1 | CSASIGVGNQPQHF | TGCAGTGCTAGTATCGGGGTAGGCAATCAGCCCCAGCATTTT
NA | NA | TRBJ1-5 | TRBV6-2/TRBV6-3 | CASSWAGQPQHF | TGTGCCAGCAGTTGGGCGGGTCAGCCCCAGCATTTT
NA | NA | TRBJ1-1 | TRBV7-3 | CASSPYVEVNTEAFF | TGTGCCAGCAGCCCCTACGTTGAGGTGAACACTGAAGCTTTCTTT
NA | NA | TRBJ1-2 | TRBV28 | CASSFGSPNYGYTF | TGTGCCAGCAGTTTCGGGTCTCCCAACTATGGCTACACCTTC
NA | NA | TRBJ1-6 | TRBV9 | CASSVEGREPLHF | TGTGCCAGCAGCGTGGAGGGTCGTGAGCCCCTCCACTTT
NA | NA | TRBJ1-4 | TRBV9 | CASSVSGGANEKLFF | TGTGCCAGCAGCGTCTCTGGGGGGGCTAATGAAAAACTGTTTTTT
NA | NA | TRBJ2-2 | TRBV6-5 | CASSYGGSASTGELFF | TGTGCCAGCAGTTACGGAGGGTCGGCGAGCACCGGGGAGCTGTTTTTT
TRBD2 | NA | TRBJ2-5 | TRBV27 | CASSAPGTSGYQETQYF | TGTGCCAGCAGTGCCCCCGGGACTAGCGGGTACCAAGAGACCCAGTACTTC
NA | NA | TRBJ1-6 | TRBV6-2/TRBV6-3 | CASSRGLYSPLHF | TGTGCCAGCAGCCGAGGACTTTATTCACCCCTCCACTTT
TRBD1 | NA | TRBJ2-3 | TRBV5-4 | CASSVDRGHTDTQYF | TGTGCCAGCAGCGTGGACAGGGGGCATACAGATACGCAGTATTTT
NA | NA | TRBJ2-7 | TRBV18 | CASSPPGDSYAQYF | TGTGCCAGCTCACCACCCGGGGACTCGTACGCGCAGTACTTC
TRBD2 | NA | TRBJ2-7 | TRBV7-2 | CASSFSSGGEQYF | TGTGCCAGCAGCTTTTCTAGCGGGGGTGAGCAGTACTTC
TRBD2 | NA | TRBJ2-1 | TRBV13 | CASSFPSGGRNEQFF | TGTGCCAGCAGCTTTCCGAGCGGGGGTCGCAATGAGCAGTTCTTC
NA | NA | TRBJ2-3 | TRBV7-3 | CASSLDFSASTDTQYF | TGTGCCAGCAGCTTAGACTTTTCGGCTAGCACAGATACGCAGTATTTT
NA | NA | TRBJ1-6 | TRBV7-9 | CASSFHGSSYNSPLHF | TGTGCCAGCAGCTTCCACGGGAGCTCCTATAATTCACCCCTCCACTTT
NA | NA | TRBJ2-3 | TRBV11-3 | CASSFGSGTDTQYF | TGTGCCAGCAGCTTTGGTAGCGGCACAGATACGCAGTATTTT
NA | NA | TRBJ1-6 | TRBV6-5 | CASSYLVKNSPLHF | TGTGCCAGCAGTTACCTAGTGAAGAATTCACCCCTCCACTTT
NA | NA | TRBJ2-3 | TRBV4-1 | CASSHTPNEADTQYF | TGCGCCAGCAGCCACACTCCTAACGAGGCAGATACGCAGTATTTT
NA | NA | TRBJ2-5 | TRBV14 | CASSLRETQYF | TGTGCCAGCAGCCTCCGGGAGACCCAGTACTTC
NA | NA | TRBJ1-2 | TRBV7-8 | CASSHRESYGYTF | TGTGCCAGCAGCCACAGGGAGAGCTATGGCTACACCTTC
TRBD2 | NA | TRBJ2-5 | TRBV30 | CAWRLAGGKTQYF | TGTGCCTGGAGACTAGCGGGGGGGAAGACCCAGTACTTC
NA | NA | TRBJ2-7 | TRBV11-2 | CASSPTSNSYEQYF | TGTGCCAGCAGCCCCACTAGCAACTCCTACGAGCAGTACTTC
NA | NA | TRBJ1-3 | TRBV11-2 | CASSLSGSGNTIYF | TGTGCCAGCAGCTTATCGGGATCAGGAAACACCATATATTTT
NA | NA | TRBJ1-5 | TRBV3-1/TRBV3-2 | CASSLTAQTPQHF | TGTGCCAGCAGCCTGACAGCCCAAACGCCCCAGCATTTT
NA | NA | TRBJ1-1 | TRBV6-5 | CASSNGQGWNTEAFF | TGTGCCAGCAGTAACGGACAAGGGTGGAACACTGAAGCTTTCTTT
NA | NA | TRBJ2-7 | TRBV27 | CASSLTVRDEQYF | TGTGCCAGCAGTTTGACAGTTCGCGACGAGCAGTACTTC
TRBD2 | NA | TRBJ2-1 | TRBV2 | CASRKGLAGGPAGHEQFF | TGTGCCAGCAGGAAGGGACTAGCGGGGGGCCCTGCAGGCCATGAGCAGTTCTTC
NA | NA | TRBJ2-3 | TRBV25-1 | CASSEYGSTDTQYF | TGTGCCAGCAGTGAATACGGGAGCACAGATACGCAGTATTTT
NA | NA | TRBJ2-7 | TRBV2 | CASSPGPQGNEQYF | TGTGCCAGCAGTCCGGGTCCCCAGGGTAACGAGCAGTACTTC
NA | NA | TRBJ2-5 | TRBV28 | CASGAGKETQYF | TGTGCCAGCGGCGCAGGGAAAGAGACCCAGTACTTC
NA | NA | TRBJ1-5 | TRBV12-3/TRBV12-4 | CASQGPVHQPQHF | TGTGCCAGCCAGGGCCCCGTCCATCAGCCCCAGCATTTT
NA | NA | TRBJ1-1 | TRBV3-1/TRBV3-2 | CASSPYGREGANTEAFF | TGTGCCAGCAGCCCCTACGGAAGGGAAGGGGCCAACACTGAAGCTTTCTTT